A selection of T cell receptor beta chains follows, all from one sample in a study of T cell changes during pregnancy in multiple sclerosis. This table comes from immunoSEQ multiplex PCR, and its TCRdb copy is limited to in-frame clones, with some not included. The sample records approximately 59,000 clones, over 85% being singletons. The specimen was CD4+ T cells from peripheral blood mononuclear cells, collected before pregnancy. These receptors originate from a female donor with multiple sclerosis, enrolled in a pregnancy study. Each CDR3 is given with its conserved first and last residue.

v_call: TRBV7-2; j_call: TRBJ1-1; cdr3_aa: CASSLQNTEAFF
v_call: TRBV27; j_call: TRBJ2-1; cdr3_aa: CASSLQDSYYNEQFF
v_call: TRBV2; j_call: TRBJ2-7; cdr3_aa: CASSDGGTGLGNEQYF
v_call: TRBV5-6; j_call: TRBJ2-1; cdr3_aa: CASSWDLAGDFGDEQFF
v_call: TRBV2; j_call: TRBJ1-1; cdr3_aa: CASSERWDRGGAFF
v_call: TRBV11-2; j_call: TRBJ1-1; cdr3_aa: CASSPLGTNTEAFF
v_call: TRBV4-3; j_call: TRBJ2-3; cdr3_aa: CASSQAAGGPHTQYF
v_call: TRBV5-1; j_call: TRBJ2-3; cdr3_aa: CASSFNPYTDTQYF
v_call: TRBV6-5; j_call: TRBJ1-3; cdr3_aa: CASRKTGSGNTIYF
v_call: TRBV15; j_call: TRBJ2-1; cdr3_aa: CATSRAGTASGVQFF
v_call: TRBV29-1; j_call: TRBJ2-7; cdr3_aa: CSGAGTGASYEQYF
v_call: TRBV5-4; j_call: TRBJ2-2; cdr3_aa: CASSPYDYYTGELFF
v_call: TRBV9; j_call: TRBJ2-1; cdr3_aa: CASSVDGLAGVLNEQFF
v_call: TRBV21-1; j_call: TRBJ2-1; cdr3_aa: CASGSRDRDNEQFF
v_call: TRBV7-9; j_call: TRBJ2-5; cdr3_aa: CASSLQSTTQETQYF
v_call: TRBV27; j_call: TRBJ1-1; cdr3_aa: CASSLTGTMNTEAFF
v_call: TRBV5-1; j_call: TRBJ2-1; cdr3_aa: CASSLATANNEQFF
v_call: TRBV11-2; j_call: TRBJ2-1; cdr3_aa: CASSSLRGLHNEQFF
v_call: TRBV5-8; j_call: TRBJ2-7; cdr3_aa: CASSSPGLAGASYEQYF
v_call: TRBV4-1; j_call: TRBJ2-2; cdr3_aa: CASSQEEHRAKTGELFF
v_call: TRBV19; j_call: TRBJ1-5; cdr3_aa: CASSVGTDNQPQHF
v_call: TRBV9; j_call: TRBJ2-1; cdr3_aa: CASSVAAGTSYNEQFF
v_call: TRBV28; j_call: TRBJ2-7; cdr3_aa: CASSRPGTRAANEQYF
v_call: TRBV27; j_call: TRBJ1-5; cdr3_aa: CASSSDRYNQPQHF
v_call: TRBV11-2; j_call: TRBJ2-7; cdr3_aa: CASRYDPSSYEQYF
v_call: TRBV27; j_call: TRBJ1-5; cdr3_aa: CASSFSPGTGERQPQHF
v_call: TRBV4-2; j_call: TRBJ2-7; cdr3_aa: CASSPAASGFGSSYEQYF
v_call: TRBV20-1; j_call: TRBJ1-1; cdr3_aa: CSAGWGQQAFF
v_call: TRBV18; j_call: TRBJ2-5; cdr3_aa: CASSSTSGGETQYF
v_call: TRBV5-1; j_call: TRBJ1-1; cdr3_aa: CASSLVTGARGSTEAFF
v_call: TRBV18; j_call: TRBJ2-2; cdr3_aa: CASSLGLAENTGELFF
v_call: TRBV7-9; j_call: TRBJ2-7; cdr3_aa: CASSRMDRDNEQYF
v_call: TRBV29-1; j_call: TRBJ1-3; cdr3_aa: CSVGQGASGNTIYF
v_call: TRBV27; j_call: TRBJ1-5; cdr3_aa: CASRVLRGGPERDQPQHF
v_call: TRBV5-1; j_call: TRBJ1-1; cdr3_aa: CATRQAANTEAFF
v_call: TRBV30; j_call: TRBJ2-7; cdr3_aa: CAWSERDSYEQYF
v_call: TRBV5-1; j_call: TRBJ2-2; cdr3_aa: CASSVTSGTGELFF
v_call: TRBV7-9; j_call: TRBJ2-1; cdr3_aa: CASSPTSGGEQFF
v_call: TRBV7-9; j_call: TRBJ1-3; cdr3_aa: CASSLLASISGNTIYF
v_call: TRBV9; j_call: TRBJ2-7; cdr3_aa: CASSGGLAYEQYF
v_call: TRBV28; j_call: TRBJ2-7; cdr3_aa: CASTLFRGQIYEQYF
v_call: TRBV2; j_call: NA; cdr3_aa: CASSDRGSYEQYF
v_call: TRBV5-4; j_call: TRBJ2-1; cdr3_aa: CASSLGLAGINEQFF
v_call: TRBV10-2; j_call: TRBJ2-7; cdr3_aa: CASKTTGGHDEQYF
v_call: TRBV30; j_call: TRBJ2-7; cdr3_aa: CAWSVSGYEQYF
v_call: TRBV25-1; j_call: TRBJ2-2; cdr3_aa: CASRDRRNTGELFF
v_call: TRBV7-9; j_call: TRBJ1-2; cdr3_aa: CASSLQGANYGYTF